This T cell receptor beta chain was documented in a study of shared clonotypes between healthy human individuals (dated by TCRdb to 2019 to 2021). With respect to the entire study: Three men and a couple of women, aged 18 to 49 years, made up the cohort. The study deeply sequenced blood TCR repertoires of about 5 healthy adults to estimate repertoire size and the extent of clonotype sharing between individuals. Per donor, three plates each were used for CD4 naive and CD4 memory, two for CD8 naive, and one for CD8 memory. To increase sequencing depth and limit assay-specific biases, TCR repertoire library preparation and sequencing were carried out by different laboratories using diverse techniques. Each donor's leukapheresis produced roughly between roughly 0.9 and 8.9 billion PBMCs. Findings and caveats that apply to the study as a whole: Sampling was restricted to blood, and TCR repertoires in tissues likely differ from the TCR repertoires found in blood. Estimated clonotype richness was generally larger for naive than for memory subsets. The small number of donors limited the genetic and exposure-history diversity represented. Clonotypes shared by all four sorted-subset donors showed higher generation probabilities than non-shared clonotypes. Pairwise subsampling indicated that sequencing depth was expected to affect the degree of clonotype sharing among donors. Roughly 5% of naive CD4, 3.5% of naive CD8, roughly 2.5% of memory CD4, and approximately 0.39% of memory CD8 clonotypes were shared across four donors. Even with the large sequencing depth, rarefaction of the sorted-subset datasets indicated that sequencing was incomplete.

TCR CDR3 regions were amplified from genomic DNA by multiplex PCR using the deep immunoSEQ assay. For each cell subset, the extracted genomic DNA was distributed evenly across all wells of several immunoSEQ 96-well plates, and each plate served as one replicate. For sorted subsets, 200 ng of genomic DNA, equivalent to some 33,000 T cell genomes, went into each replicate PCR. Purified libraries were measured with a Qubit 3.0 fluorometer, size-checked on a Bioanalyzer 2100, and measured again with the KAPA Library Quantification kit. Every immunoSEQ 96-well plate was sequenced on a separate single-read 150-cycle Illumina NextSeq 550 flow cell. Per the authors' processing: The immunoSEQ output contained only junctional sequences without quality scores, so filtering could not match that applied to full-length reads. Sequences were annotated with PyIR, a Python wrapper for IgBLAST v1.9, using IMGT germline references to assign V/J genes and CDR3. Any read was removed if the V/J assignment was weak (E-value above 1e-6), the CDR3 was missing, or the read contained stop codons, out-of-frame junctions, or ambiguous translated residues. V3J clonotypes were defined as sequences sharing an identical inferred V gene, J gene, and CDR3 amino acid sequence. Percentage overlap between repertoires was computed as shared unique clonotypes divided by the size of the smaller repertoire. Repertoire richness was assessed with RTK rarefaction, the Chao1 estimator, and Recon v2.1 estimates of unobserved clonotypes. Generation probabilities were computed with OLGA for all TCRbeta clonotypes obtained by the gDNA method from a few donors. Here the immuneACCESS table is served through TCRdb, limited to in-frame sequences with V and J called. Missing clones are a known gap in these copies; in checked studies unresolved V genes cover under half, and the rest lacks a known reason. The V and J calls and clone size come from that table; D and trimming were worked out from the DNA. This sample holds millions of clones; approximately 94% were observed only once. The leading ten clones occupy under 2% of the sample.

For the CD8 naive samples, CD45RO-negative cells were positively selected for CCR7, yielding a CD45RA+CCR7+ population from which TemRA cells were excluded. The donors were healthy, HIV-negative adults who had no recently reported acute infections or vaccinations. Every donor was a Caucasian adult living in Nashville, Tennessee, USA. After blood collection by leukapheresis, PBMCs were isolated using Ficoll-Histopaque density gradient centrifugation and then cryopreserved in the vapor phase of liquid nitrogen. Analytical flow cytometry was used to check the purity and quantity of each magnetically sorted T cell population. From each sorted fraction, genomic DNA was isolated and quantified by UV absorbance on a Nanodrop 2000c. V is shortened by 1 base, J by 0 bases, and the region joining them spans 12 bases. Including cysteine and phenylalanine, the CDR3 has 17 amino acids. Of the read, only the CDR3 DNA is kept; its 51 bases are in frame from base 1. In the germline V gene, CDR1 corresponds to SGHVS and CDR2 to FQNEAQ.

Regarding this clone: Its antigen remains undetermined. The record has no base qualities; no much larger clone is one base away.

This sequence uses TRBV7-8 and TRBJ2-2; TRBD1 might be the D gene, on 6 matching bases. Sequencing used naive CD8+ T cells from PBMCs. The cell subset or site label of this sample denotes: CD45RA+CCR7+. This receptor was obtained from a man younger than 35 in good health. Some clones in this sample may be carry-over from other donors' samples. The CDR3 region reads CASSLVYRASNTGELFF. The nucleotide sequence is TGTGCCAGCAGCTTAGTGTACAGGGCCTCGAACACCGGGGAGCTGTTTTTT.